The T cell receptor (beta chain) described here comes from a study of blood T cells in healthy people across ages. Background on the study: Capture by template switching was about one barcoded beta molecule per two T cells.

With regard to this clonotype: The antigen is not known.

A J-beta primer mix and a sample-barcoded 5' primer were used in a second PCR of roughly 6 to 12 cycles. In TCRdb, the 5' RACE reads were re-called with MiXCR into one record per CDR3 protein. The table has hundreds of thousands of distinct CDR3 sequences, approximately 49% seen once. Germline V gives CDR1 SGHVS, CDR2 FNYEAQ. J was trimmed by 4 bases and V by 3 bases; bases with no gene match: 4. The CDR3 is made up of 17 amino acids. General observations from the study: Relative to aged donors, long-lived donors carried more naive CD4+ cells and displayed higher diversity. TCR beta diversity tracked closely with naive T cell percentage. In older individuals, TCR beta diversity per million T cells was lower, falling roughly linearly with age.

The sequenced sample consisted of blood. V and J are TRBV7-6 and TRBJ2-6; 12 bases map to TRBD1. The TCR was taken from a woman in her sixties or seventies in good health. CDR3 region: CASSFTGTGGGANVLTF. CDR3 DNA: TGTGCCAGCAGCTTTACCGGGACAGGGGGCGGGGCCAACGTCCTGACTTTC.